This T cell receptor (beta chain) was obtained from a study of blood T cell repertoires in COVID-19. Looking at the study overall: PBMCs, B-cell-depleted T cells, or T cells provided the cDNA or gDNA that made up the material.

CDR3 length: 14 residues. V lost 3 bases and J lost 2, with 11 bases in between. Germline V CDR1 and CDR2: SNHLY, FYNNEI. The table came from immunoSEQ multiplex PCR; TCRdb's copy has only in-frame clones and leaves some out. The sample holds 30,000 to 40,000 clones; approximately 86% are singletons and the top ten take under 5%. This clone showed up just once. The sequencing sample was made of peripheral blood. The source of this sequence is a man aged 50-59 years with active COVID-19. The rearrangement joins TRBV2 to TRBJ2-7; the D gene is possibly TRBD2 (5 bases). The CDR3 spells CASSDRDIPYEQYF. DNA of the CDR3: TGTGCCAGCAGTGACCGGGATATCCCCTACGAGCAGTACTTC.